The 20 T cell receptor beta chains below come from one sample, sequenced in a study of T cells in localized non-small cell lung cancer. Sequencing used immunoSEQ multiplex PCR; TCRdb keeps in-frame clones, though not all of them. The sample contains under 25,000 clones, around nine tenths of which appear only once. Sequencing used peripheral blood, obtained before any cancer treatment. These receptors all stem from a man aged 35 to 70 with stage I squamous cell lung carcinoma.

J is TRBJ1-4 and V is TRBV10-3; D uncertain. The CDR3 totals 13 residues. Per germline, CDR1 ENHRY and CDR2 SYGVKD. With 4 bases removed from V and 7 bases from J, the gap between germline ends came to 10 bases. The chain's CDR3 is CAISGQAGEKLFF. CDR3 DNA sequence: TGTGCCATCAGTGGGCAGGCGGGTGAAAAACTGTTTTTT.

The V call is TRBV6-6, the J call TRBJ1-2; 9 bases are a match to TRBD1. With V trimmed by 0 bases and J by 5 bases, 1 base remained unmatched. The CDR3 spans 14 residues. Per germline, CDR1 MNHNY and CDR2 SVGAGI (reference sequence). The CDR3 reads CASSYSTGGYGYTF. DNA for the CDR3: TGTGCCAGCAGTTACTCGACAGGGGGATATGGCTACACCTTC.

The gene calls are TRBV27 and TRBJ1-5; D not resolved. The CDR3 runs to 15 residues. The V and J ends lost 1 base and 3 bases respectively, with 10 bases between them. From germline, CDR1 is MNHEY and CDR2 SMNVEV (reference sequence). The CDR3 sequence: CASSLYLGYNQPQHF. In nucleotides, the CDR3 is TGTGCCAGCAGTTTATATCTGGGCTACAATCAGCCCCAGCATTTT.

This chain joins TRBV6-5 and TRBJ1-5; tentatively, D is TRBD1 (6 bases). The germline V gene encodes CDR1 MNHEY and CDR2 SVGAGI. The CDR3 is 14 amino acids. Trimming removed 6 bases at V and 4 bases at J, with 13 bases between. The CDR3 region has the DNA TGTGCCAGCAGCCCCGGGGGCATTAATCAGCCCCAGCATTTT. Its protein product is CASSPGGINQPQHF.

This rearrangement joins TRBV9 to TRBJ2-7; D is perhaps TRBD1 (6 bases). CDR3 length: 14 amino acids. Germline V gives CDR1 SGDLS, CDR2 YYNGEE. With 4 bases removed from V and 2 bases from J, the gap between germline ends came to 13 bases. For the CDR3, the DNA is TGTGCCAGCAGCACCCGACAGGAAACCTACGAGCAGTACTTC. Translating it yields CASSTRQETYEQYF.

V is TRBV10-2 and J is TRBJ2-7; 7 positions match TRBD1. The J segment lost 4 bases and the V segment lost 6 bases, leaving 12 bases of the junction unmatched. This CDR3 is 15 amino acids long. Germline V CDR1 and CDR2: WSHSY, SAAADI. The DNA for the CDR3 is TGCGCCAGCAGCCAAGACAGGGAGAACCTTTACGAGCAGTACTTC. Its protein product is CASSQDRENLYEQYF.

The chain couples TRBV7-2 to TRBJ2-7; 7 bases map to TRBD2. CDR3 length: 16 amino acids. Looked up from germline, CDR1 is SGHTA and CDR2 is FQGNSA. After removal of 1 base from V and 3 bases from J, the junction contained 9 bases not matched to a gene. In nucleotides, the CDR3 is TGTGCCAGCAGCTTAGGGAGCGGGGTGTCTCACTACGAGCAGTACTTC. The encoded protein is CASSLGSGVSHYEQYF.

This chain uses TRBV19 with TRBJ1-2; possible D gene TRBD1, 5 bases. The germline V and J ends were trimmed by 5 bases and 6 bases, with 10 bases remaining between them. The CDR3 is 12 amino acids. Per the germline V gene, CDR1 is LNHDA and CDR2 is SQIVND (reference sequence). CDR3: CASSPGTHGYTF. The CDR3 DNA reads as TGTGCCAGTAGTCCGGGGACCCATGGCTACACCTTC.

A note on this clone: At one boundary the junction diverges from the germline segment, which might be a read error. The chain uses TRBV7-2 and TRBJ1-2, with 10 bases aligning to TRBD1. Germline CDR1 and CDR2: SGHTA and FQGNSA. This CDR3 contains 17 residues. CDR3 region: CASSKGTGATVNYGYTF. The CDR3 region has the DNA TGCGCCAGCAGCAAAGGGACAGGGGCCACCGTTAACTATGGCTACACCTTC.

The J gene is TRBJ2-5, the V gene TRBV18, with 7 positions matching TRBD1. The J call may not be correct, given that the DNA end is closer to TRBJ2-7. Per the germline V gene, CDR1 is KGHSH and CDR2 is LQKENI. The CDR3 is 12 amino acids. For the CDR3, the DNA is TGTGCCAGCTCACTCACAGGGGACGAGCAGTACTTC. It translates to CASSLTGDEQYF.

CDR3 in amino acids: CASSQGAGSYEQYF. CDR3 coding DNA: TGCGCCAGCAGCCAAGGCGCAGGGTCCTACGAGCAGTACTTC. The genes are TRBV4-3 and TRBJ2-7; D is possibly TRBD1 (5 bases). The CDR3 consists of 14 residues. CDR1 LGHNA and CDR2 YSLEER come from the germline V gene. Trimming took 1 base from V and 1 from J, leaving 8 bases between them.

V usage is TRBV7-2 and J usage is TRBJ1-1; 10 bases are a match to TRBD1. Trimming removed 5 bases from V and 5 bases from J; junction bases left unmatched: 2. This CDR3 is 13 amino acids long. The germline V gene has CDR1 SGHTA and CDR2 FQGNSA. The CDR3 DNA reads TGTGCCAGCAGCCGACAGGGGGCGACTGAAGCTTTCTTT. Encoded protein: CASSRQGATEAFF.

This chain links TRBV1 with TRBJ2-6; TRBD2 is taken as the D call from the table, unchecked against the DNA. TRBV1 represents a pseudogene. This CDR3 has 17 residues. The CDR3 nucleotides are TGCACCAGCAGCCAAGTATCCGGGTGCTCCGGGGCCAACGTCCTGACTTTC. Its translation is CTSSQVSGCSGANVLTF.

The rearrangement joins TRBV6-5 to TRBJ2-7, with 11 bases fitting TRBD1. The J segment lost 7 bases and the V segment lost 6 bases, leaving 8 bases of the junction unmatched. Germline lookup yields CDR1 MNHEY and CDR2 SVGAGI. The CDR3 is 14 residues long. The CDR3 nucleotides read TGTGCCAGCAGCAACGGACAGGGGGCAAGAGAGCAGTACTTC. It is translated as CASSNGQGAREQYF.

The chain couples TRBV4-1 to TRBJ1-2, with D unclear. Deletions cut 1 base from V and 6 bases from J, with 18 bases between. This CDR3 comprises 16 residues. Germline CDR1 is MGHRA and CDR2 is YSYEKL. The CDR3 is CASSQVSGIGEDGYTF. The CDR3 bases are TGCGCCAGCAGCCAAGTATCGGGGATCGGAGAGGATGGCTACACCTTC.

The chain carries TRBV28 and TRBJ2-5, with D possibly being TRBD1 (5 bases). The CDR3 covers 16 residues. Germline CDR1 is MDHEN and CDR2 is SYDVKM. V lost 6 bases, J lost 5 bases, and 22 bases lay in between. The chain's CDR3 is CASRPIEGAYRETQYF. The CDR3 DNA is TGTGCCAGCAGGCCTATAGAAGGGGCTTACAGGGAGACCCAGTACTTC.

This chain links TRBV7-9 with TRBJ2-5; 8 bases fit TRBD1. CDR1 is SEHNR, CDR2 FQNEAQ, per germline (reference sequence). The CDR3 spans 15 residues. With V trimmed by 5 bases and J by 4 bases, 9 bases remained unmatched. For the CDR3, the DNA is TGTGCCAGCAGCGCAATGGACAGGGCCGGAGAGACCCAGTACTTC. Encoded protein: CASSAMDRAGETQYF.

V is TRBV7-2 and J is TRBJ1-6; D may be TRBD1 (6 bases). Germline V gene sequence: CDR1 SGHTA, CDR2 FQGNSA. V gave up 4 bases and J gave up 5 bases, with 9 bases separating them. This CDR3 has 14 amino acids. The CDR3 region is CASSSGQDNSPLHF. The CDR3 DNA reads as TGTGCCAGCAGCTCGGGACAAGATAATTCACCCCTCCACTTT.

The V gene is TRBV5-1, the J gene TRBJ1-1; D remains unclear. V was shortened by 2 bases and J by 3 bases, with 8 bases between the two germline ends. The CDR3 spans 13 residues. Germline CDR1 is SGHRS and CDR2 is YFSETQ. Here the CDR3 DNA reads TGCGCCAGCAGCTTAAGGTGGGACACTGAAGCTTTCTTT. This encodes CASSLRWDTEAFF.

This chain uses TRBV28 with TRBJ1-4; 7 bases are a match to TRBD1. CDR3 length: 14 amino acids. Germline CDR1 is MDHEN and CDR2 is SYDVKM. V lost 5 bases to trimming and J lost 7 bases; unmatched junction nucleotides: 7. CDR3 region: CASSPRGHVEKLFF. The DNA for the CDR3 is TGTGCCAGCAGTCCTAGGGGGCATGTTGAAAAACTGTTTTTT.